A selection of T cell receptor beta chains follows, all from one sample in a study of T cells after yellow fever vaccination. TCRdb analysed the 5' RACE reads with MiXCR anew, one entry per CDR3 protein. Altogether some 350,000 distinct CDR3 sequences are present, 8.7% being singletons, with the ten largest covering approximately 19%. Sequences were derived from PBMCs, sampled on the day of the first yellow fever vaccination. Receptors originate from a man aged 18 to 30 who received the YFV17D yellow fever vaccine. Both conserved end residues are trimmed from each CDR3.

V,J,CDR3
TRBV3-1,TRBJ1-1,ASGGYLNTEAF
TRBV15,TRBJ2-2,ATSRGTGSTGELF
TRBV3-1,TRBJ2-1,ASSQGTGRRYEQF
TRBV12-3/TRBV12-4,TRBJ2-5,ASSLDRRVETQY
TRBV12-3/TRBV12-4,TRBJ1-1,ASGWDRGTEAF
TRBV4-1,TRBJ1-5,ASSQPMGPQH
TRBV6-5,TRBJ2-7,ASSYSGQGVREQY
TRBV27,TRBJ1-1,ASSLSRTGGRGAF
TRBV6-1,TRBJ1-5,ASRAYSGTRNQPQH
TRBV7-2,TRBJ1-1,ASSLSYTEAF
TRBV19,TRBJ1-1,ASSIVARVNTEAF
TRBV18,TRBJ2-3,ASSPPGRTTDTQY
TRBV6-2/TRBV6-3,TRBJ2-1,ASSYRGRSWEF
TRBV7-8,TRBJ1-1,ASSFGDTNTEAF
TRBV12-3/TRBV12-4,TRBJ2-5,ASSYISETQY
TRBV6-6,TRBJ2-1,ASTQGYYNEQF
TRBV20-1,TRBJ2-3,SAGRQGRHSDTQY
TRBV12-3/TRBV12-4,TRBJ1-6,ASSLTDSPLH
TRBV28,TRBJ2-3,ASSVPGGRDTQY
TRBV20-1,TRBJ1-1,SARGGNMNTEAF
TRBV12-3/TRBV12-4,TRBJ1-6,ASKPEGTLGNLH
TRBV7-2,TRBJ2-5,ASSLAGRYSGETQY
TRBV20-1,TRBJ2-5,SARGPLRGRQETQY
TRBV7-2,TRBJ2-1,ASSLGLAGFYNEQF
TRBV11-1,TRBJ2-1,ASSLVGSSGGALYNEQF
TRBV4-3,TRBJ2-1,ASSLGTFSYNEQF